The entry that follows covers one T cell receptor (beta chain) sequence. It has no known antigen specificity. No much larger clone is present one base from it, and per-base qualities are unavailable. The sample belongs to a study of T cell responses to AZD1222 COVID-19 vaccine (dated by TCRdb to the early 2020s). Some background on the complete study: AZD1222 recipients given second doses at about 4 weeks or at about 12 weeks were pooled, since spike-specific TCR depth and breadth were not found to differ between the two schedules. Trial participants were enrolled by age into subgroups of 18-55, 56-69 and 70-plus years, and roughly 150, 30 and 60 TCR-sequenced participants, respectively, were included in these subgroups. TCR sequencing was performed for some 250 trial participants, of whom around 200 were given two doses of AZD1222 and around 25 were given two doses of MenACWY control vaccine. What the work shows at the level of the full study, not this receptor alone: Only six AZD1222 recipients were SARS-CoV-2 seropositive at baseline, limiting conclusions about previously exposed vaccinees. Nearly half of unique spike-specific TCRs reportedly recognized epitopes outside regions mutated in the B.1.351 and B.1.1.7 variants. The 56-69-year group was small, and its depth increase did not reach significance, likely because of low power. Most participants were white British and females outnumbered males, and the authors suggested that clonal diversity may have been underestimated. The vaccine-associated CD4 TCRs covered the entire spike protein, and the dominant responses fell in regions 160-218 and 743-854. After two AZD1222 doses, spike-specific TCR breadth and depth were significantly higher than at day 0 and than in MenACWY recipients. Because no day 14 peak-response samples were available, repertoires were characterized only after the peak T cell response.

This specimen's time point label, per the study, means: baseline before first vaccination. Vaccinee samples were obtained from the UK trials COV001 and COV002, which included a single-blind randomized controlled phase 2/3 trial of AZD1222 (ChAdOx1 nCoV-19) in healthy adults. For TCRbeta chain sequencing, PBMC samples were collected from trial participants at day 0 and at day 28 after the second dose. The CDR3 regions of human TCRbeta chains were analyzed by immunosequencing. In the authors' own workflow: Repertoire TCRs were checked for matches against a reference library of SARS-CoV-2-specific TCRs that had been generated using the MIRA antigen-specificity platform. Breadth meant the fraction of unique TCRs that were SARS-CoV-2-associated, whereas depth meant the fraction of total T cells that were SARS-CoV-2-associated. Using the MIRA data, every spike-specific TCR was mapped to the spike region that the TCR reacted to and assigned to either a CD4 or a CD8 class. Log10-transformed breadth and depth values were compared by one-way ANOVA with Sidak's multiple comparisons tests. The table comes from immuneACCESS by way of TCRdb, which keeps in-frame sequences with V and J called. Part of the clones is missing from these tables; in studies checked, under half for an unresolved V gene and the rest for unknown reasons. The V and J calls and the clone size are those of that table, but D and trimming were determined from the DNA. The sample table holds tens of thousands of clones, of which nearly 85% were seen once. In total, the top ten clones hold roughly half of the sample.

CDR1 and CDR2 (SQVTM, ANQGSEA) derive from the germline V gene. The V end loses 1 base and the J end loses 4 bases, and a stretch of 8 bases separates them. Taken from cysteine to phenylalanine, the CDR3 has 13 residues. The retained sequence is limited to the CDR3, 39 bases, with the frame set at the first base. The sequence was obtained from an adult in good health. Recombination joined TRBV29-1 with TRBJ1-5, with the D gene not clear enough to name. The source was peripheral blood, collected on day 0 of AZD1222 vaccination. The DNA sequence is TGCAGCGTTGAAGTTTCCGGGAATCAGCCCCAGCATTTT. Translated, this gives CSVEVSGNQPQHF.